The 6 T cell receptor beta chains below come from one sample, sequenced in a study of T cells after yellow fever vaccination. Each CDR3 protein is one row after TCRdb ran MiXCR on the 5' RACE reads. The data hold over 65,000 distinct CDR3 sequences, with about an eighth observed a single time. Here the sequenced sample was CD8+ T cells not binding an NS4B(214-222) dextramer, sorted from PBMCs, taken approximately 22 days after the first yellow fever vaccination. The receptor source for this set is a man aged 18 to 29 who received the YFV17D yellow fever vaccine.

This clonotype was picked up a small number of times. The chain joins TRBV4-2 to TRBJ1-3; 8 bases fit TRBD1. Germline values: CDR1 LGHNA, CDR2 YNFKEQ. The CDR3 loop spans 18 amino acids. The trim removed 2 bases at V and 2 bases at J, leaving 11 bases unmatched. In DNA, the CDR3 is TGTGCCAGCAGCCAACCCGGACAGGGACTCACGGCTGGAAACACCATATATTTT. This encodes CASSQPGQGLTAGNTIYF.

V usage is TRBV2 and J usage is TRBJ2-5, with D perhaps TRBD1 (6 bases). Trimming cost V 4 bases and J 1 base, with 13 bases left between them. The CDR3 has 15 residues. Germline V gene data show CDR1 as SNHLY and CDR2 as FYNNEI. This CDR3 reads CASSVGGRSQETQYF. DNA of the CDR3: TGTGCCAGCAGTGTAGGGGGACGGAGCCAAGAGACCCAGTACTTC.

In its sample, this clonotype was seen a few times. The chain combines TRBV7-9 with TRBJ2-7, with TRBD2 matching over 7 bases. From germline, CDR1 is SEHNR and CDR2 FQNEAQ (reference sequence). The CDR3 runs to 14 residues. The J segment lost 1 base and the V segment lost 7 bases, leaving 7 bases of the junction unmatched. The CDR3 sequence is CASTLPGGSYEQYF. CDR3 bases: TGTGCCAGCACCCTCCCGGGGGGATCCTACGAGCAGTACTTC.

This sequence joins TRBV19 and TRBJ1-2; 7 bases are a match to TRBD1. The CDR3 spans 15 residues. The ends lost 5 bases at V and 4 bases at J; junction bases unmatched: 10. The germline V gene encodes CDR1 LNHDA and CDR2 SQIVND (reference sequence). The CDR3 region is CASSARQGGGYGYTF. CDR3 DNA sequence: TGTGCCAGTAGTGCCCGACAGGGCGGCGGCTATGGCTACACCTTC.

The chain uses TRBV6-1 and TRBJ1-5; D is unresolved. The length of the CDR3 is 11 residues. Trimming stripped 2 bases from V and 10 bases from J, with 6 bases between. Germline CDR1 reads MNHNS; CDR2 reads SASEGT. This CDR3 is CASSEIVPQHF. In DNA form, the CDR3 reads TGTGCCAGCAGTGAAATTGTACCCCAGCATTTT.

The rearrangement uses TRBV19 and TRBJ2-7; TRBD2 might be the D (6 bases). The ends were cut back, 3 bases at V and 3 bases at J, with 15 bases in the middle. The CDR3 runs 15 residues. From germline, CDR1 is LNHDA and CDR2 SQIVND (reference sequence). CDR3 loop: CASSIPGGELYEQYF. The CDR3 DNA sequence: TGTGCCAGTAGTATCCCCGGGGGAGAACTCTACGAGCAGTACTTC.